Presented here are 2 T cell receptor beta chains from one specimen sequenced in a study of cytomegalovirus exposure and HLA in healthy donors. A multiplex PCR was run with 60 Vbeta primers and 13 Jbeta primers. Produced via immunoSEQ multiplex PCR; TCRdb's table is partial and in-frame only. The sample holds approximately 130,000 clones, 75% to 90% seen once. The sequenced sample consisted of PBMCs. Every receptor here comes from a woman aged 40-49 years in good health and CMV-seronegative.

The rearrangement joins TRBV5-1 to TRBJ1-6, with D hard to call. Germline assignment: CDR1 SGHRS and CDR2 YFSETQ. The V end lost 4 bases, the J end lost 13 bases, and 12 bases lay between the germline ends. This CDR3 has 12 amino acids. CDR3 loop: CASSPDNRPLHF. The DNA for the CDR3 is TGCGCCAGCAGCCCCGACAATAGGCCCCTCCACTTT.

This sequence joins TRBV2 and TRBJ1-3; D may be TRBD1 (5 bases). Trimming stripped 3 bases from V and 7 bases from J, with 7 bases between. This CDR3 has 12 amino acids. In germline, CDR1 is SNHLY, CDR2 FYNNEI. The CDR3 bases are TGTGCCAGCAGTGACTCAGGGAACACCATATATTTT. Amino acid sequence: CASSDSGNTIYF. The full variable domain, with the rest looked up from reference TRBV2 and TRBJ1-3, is EPEVTQTPSHQVTQMGQEVILRCVPISNHLYFYWYRQILGQKVEFLVSFYNNEISEKSEIFDDQFSVERPDGSNFTLKIRSTKLEDSAMYFCASSDSGNTIYFGEGSWLTVV.